This T cell receptor beta chain appears in the sequencing data of a study of blood T cell repertoires in COVID-19 (dated by TCRdb to the early 2020s). A note on the overall study: The collaborator samples originated in the United States, Italy and Spain and spanned the acute and convalescent phases of COVID-19. The prospective study material was composed of cDNA or gDNA derived from T cells, B-cell-depleted T cells, or PBMCs. Deeply sampled blood TCRbeta repertoires from subjects exposed to, actively infected with, or recovered from COVID-19 were included in the dataset. The repertoires were made available in a free public database intended to serve as a resource for research on the immune response to SARS-CoV-2. Samples came from the ongoing ImmuneRACE study (first 160 participants) plus 1,254 subjects from 6 global collaborators. Nearly every sample came with metadata listing a de-identified subject ID, COVID-19 status, age in years and sex. Where HLA class I and class II types were available, the types were taken from metadata supplied by the sample provider, not from assay-based typing.

Overall study results and their limits: The quantity of clinical and demographic metadata differed by source and by participant and was supplied without curation.

At one collaborating source in Seattle, patients were enrolled during active infection and were followed longitudinally through the course of disease. Each collaborating institution followed its own protocols to collect whole blood in K2EDTA tubes. For TCRbeta analysis, collaborator samples were shipped as frozen whole blood, as isolated PBMCs, or as DNA extracted from either sample type. The immunoSEQ Assay, a bias-controlled multiplex PCR, was used to amplify TCRbeta CDR3 regions from genomic DNA. Per the authors' processing: Nucleated cell counts per sample were estimated from amplification of reference gene primers within the assay. Sequence reads were collapsed and filtered to measure the absolute abundance of every unique TCRbeta CDR3 rearrangement. For each sample, productive Simpson clonality was calculated by taking the square root of Simpson's diversity index across productive rearrangements. The source is immuneACCESS, and TCRdb retained only in-frame sequences with V and J called. Part of the clones is not carried over; for the studies checked, unresolved V genes explain less than half of this, and the remainder is unexplained. V, J and clone size were drawn from that table, and D and trimming were deduced from the DNA. The table for this sample lists tens of thousands of clones; roughly four fifths of them were counted only once. Of the sample, roughly 29% is held by the ten largest clones.

Trimming accounts for 7 bases at V and 5 bases at J, while the number of junction bases matched to no gene is 11. CDR1 and CDR2, per the germline V gene, are SGHAT and FQNNGV. The CDR3, from cysteine to phenylalanine, totals 16 residues. Only the CDR3 portion is preserved as DNA: 48 bases, with reading frame beginning at the first base. Details on this clone: Its antigen specificity is not known. Base qualities are missing; no much larger clone stands one base away.

The chain uses TRBV11-2 and TRBJ2-3; 11 junctional bases match TRBD2. This sequence originates from a man aged 60 to 69 with COVID-19, enrolled during active disease. Sequences were obtained from peripheral blood. The CDR3 protein is CASTEIAGGPKDTQYF. At the DNA level, the sequence is TGTGCCAGCACCGAAATAGCGGGAGGGCCGAAAGATACGCAGTATTTT.